These T cell receptor beta chains were read from a single sample in a study of identical twins. TCRdb fed the 5' RACE reads into MiXCR, producing one record per CDR3 protein. This sample has roughly 690,000 distinct CDR3 sequences; approximately 22% occur once, and the top ten carry about 4.5%. In addition, the sample was reused for a study of T cells expressing NK-cell markers.

The sequencing sample was made of PBMCs. These TCRs come from a woman aged 18-35 years in good health. The CDR3 runs from the conserved cysteine through the conserved F or W. Each record gives: V gene, D gene, clone size, J gene, CDR3 DNA, CDR3 protein. D genes are given only for firm matches. A row's size may be missing; if present it is once, few, many or a size class.

TRBV7-9	TRBD1	few	TRBJ2-1	TGTGCCAGCAGCTTTGACAGGGGAGAGTTCTTC	CASSFDRGEFF
TRBV11-1	NA	few	TRBJ1-1	TGTGCCAGCAGCTTAGGGCTGAGGATGAACACTGAAGCTTTCTTT	CASSLGLRMNTEAFF
TRBV5-1	NA	few	TRBJ2-7	TGCGCCAGCAGCTTCGGGGCTACCTCCTACGAGCAGTACTTC	CASSFGATSYEQYF
TRBV7-9	NA	few	TRBJ2-7	TGTGCCAGCGGTCCGCCAGGGGAAGATGAGCAGTACTTC	CASGPPGEDEQYF
TRBV3-1	NA	many	TRBJ2-1	TGTGCCAGCAGCTTAACTCCCCGACTGGGCAATGAGCAGTTCTTC	CASSLTPRLGNEQFF
TRBV6-5	NA	few	TRBJ2-7	TGTGCCAGCAGTTTCGGGTTGGGGAAAACTCACTCCGAGCAGTACTTC	CASSFGLGKTHSEQYF
TRBV20-1	NA	few	TRBJ1-5	TGCAGTGCTAGAGATCGTCAGGGTCGCAATCAGCCCCAGCATTTT	CSARDRQGRNQPQHF
TRBV10-3	NA	once	TRBJ1-1	TGTGCCATCAGTTCCGAATTGAGTGAAGCTTTCTTT	CAISSELSEAFF
TRBV7-2	NA	few	TRBJ1-1	TGTGCCAGCAGCTTAGCGTATTCCCCCCAGGGGAACACTGAAGCTTTCTTT	CASSLAYSPQGNTEAFF
TRBV19	NA	many	TRBJ1-2	TGTGCCAGTAGAGGGCCAAACTATGGCTACACCTTC	CASRGPNYGYTF
TRBV10-3	NA	few	TRBJ2-1	TGTGCCATCAGCCCGAGGAGCGCGAACGACAATGAGCAGTTCTTC	CAISPRSANDNEQFF
TRBV11-3	NA	few	TRBJ2-2	TGTGCCAGCAGCCCGAGTGCGGGTGGAGCGACCGGGGAGCTGTTTTTT	CASSPSAGGATGELFF
TRBV3-1	NA	NA	TRBJ2-3	TGTGCCAGCAGCCAGCAGGCAGGGCAAGATACGCAGTATTTT	CASSQQAGQDTQYF
TRBV3-1	NA	NA	TRBJ2-7	TGTGCCAGCAGCCAGAAGCCTGGGACTTACGAGCAGTACTTC	CASSQKPGTYEQYF
TRBV5-5	NA	NA	TRBJ2-5	TGTGCCAGCAGCAGGGAGGACGTCCAAGAGACCCAGTACTTC	CASSREDVQETQYF
TRBV5-1	TRBD2	few	TRBJ2-1	TGCGCCAGCAGCCGATCCCCTAGCGGGACCACCTACAATGAGCAGTTCTTC	CASSRSPSGTTYNEQFF
TRBV7-2	TRBD2	many	TRBJ2-7	TGTGCCAGCACAACTAGCGGGTACGAGCAGTACTTC	CASTTSGYEQYF
TRBV11-2	NA	NA	TRBJ2-2	TGTGCCAGCAGCTTAGCGGACATGGTCACCGGGGAGCTGGTTTTT	CASSLADMVTGELVF
TRBV30	NA	few	TRBJ2-7	TGTGCCTGGAGTACTACCCACGAGCAGTACTTC	CAWSTTHEQYF
TRBV4-2	TRBD2	NA	TRBJ2-5	TGTGCCAGCAGCCAAGGAAAACTAGCGGGGACCCAAGAGACCCAGTACTTC	CASSQGKLAGTQETQYF
TRBV30	TRBD1	NA	TRBJ2-7	TGTGCCTGGGCCAGGACAGGTTCCTCCTACGAGCAGTACTTC	CAWARTGSSYEQYF
TRBV5-1	NA	few	TRBJ2-5	TGCGCCAGCAGCTTGGGTCCCCCCGGCAGGGGGGGAGAGACCCAGTACTTC	CASSLGPPGRGGETQYF
TRBV20-1	NA	few	TRBJ2-7	TGCAGTGCCCCGGGGGCAGGTGGACGTGGACTTGACTACGAGCAGTACTTC	CSAPGAGGRGLDYEQYF
TRBV12-3/TRBV12-4	NA	NA	TRBJ2-1	TGTGCCAGCACCGCATTCTACAGAATATCCTACAATGAGCAGTTCTTC	CASTAFYRISYNEQFF